The 13 T cell receptor beta chains below all came from one sample that was sequenced in a study of cytomegalovirus exposure and HLA in healthy donors. The PCR contained 60 Vbeta and 13 Jbeta primers. The assay was immunoSEQ multiplex PCR, and TCRdb's table has in-frame clones only and misses some. This table has about 130,000 clones, roughly 79% appearing once. What was sequenced was PBMCs. The origin of the receptors is a man between 18 and 29 years old in good health and CMV-seronegative.

The chain employs TRBV7-2 and TRBJ1-1; the D gene is possibly TRBD1 (6 bases). The CDR3 has 14 amino acids. Germline V gene sequence: CDR1 SGHTA, CDR2 FQGNSA. Trimming cost V 5 bases and J 4 bases, with 14 bases left between them. In DNA form, the CDR3 reads TGTGCCAGCAGCCAAGGGGGGGCCGGCACTGAAGCTTTCTTT. Its translation is CASSQGGAGTEAFF.

The genes are TRBV4-3 and TRBJ2-4; maybe TRBD2 (6 bases). The germline gives CDR1 LGHNA, CDR2 YSLEER. The V and J ends lost 4 bases and 3 bases respectively, with 16 bases between them. This CDR3 spans 16 amino acids. CDR3 nucleotide sequence: TGCGCCAGCAGCCGCGGGCCCGGAGGGCTCAAAAACATTCAGTACTTC. It is translated as CASSRGPGGLKNIQYF.

This sequence joins TRBV27 and TRBJ2-1; D unclear. The germline V gene encodes CDR1 MNHEY and CDR2 SMNVEV (reference sequence). The CDR3 loop spans 15 amino acids. V was shortened by 3 bases and J by 3 bases, with 12 bases between the two germline ends. CDR3 loop: CASSLVRPGYNEQFF. CDR3 bases: TGTGCCAGCAGTTTGGTTCGGCCAGGCTACAATGAGCAGTTCTTC.

The chain uses TRBV4-3 and TRBJ1-2; D unclear. This CDR3 is 13 amino acids long. Germline V CDR1 and CDR2: LGHNA, YSLEER. Trimming pared 4 bases from V and 8 bases from J, leaving 14 bases between. CDR3 sequence reads: CASSRDPRSGYTF. CDR3 nucleotide sequence: TGCGCCAGCAGCCGAGACCCCCGGAGCGGCTACACCTTC.

The chain combines TRBV14 with TRBJ1-4, with TRBD1 identical over 11 bases. This CDR3 is 17 amino acids long. Germline loops: CDR1 SGHDN, CDR2 FVKESK. The V and J ends lost 0 bases and 6 bases, in that order; junction bases with no gene match: 6. The CDR3 region is CASSQDQPGQGDEKLFF. The CDR3 DNA is TGTGCCAGCAGCCAAGATCAGCCGGGACAGGGGGATGAAAAACTGTTTTTT.

V and J are TRBV9 and TRBJ1-5; possible D gene TRBD1, 5 bases. CDR3 length equals 15 residues. CDR1 and CDR2 (germline): SGDLS, YYNGEE. Trimming left V 3 bases short and J 6 bases short, with 16 bases between. This chain's CDR3 is CASSEYGGVGQPQHF. The CDR3 nucleotides read TGTGCCAGCAGCGAATATGGAGGGGTTGGTCAGCCCCAGCATTTT.

The sample holds a few counts of this clone. V usage is TRBV5-6 and J usage is TRBJ1-2; 7 nucleotides align to TRBD1. The CDR3 runs 12 residues. J was trimmed by 7 bases and V by 2 bases; bases with no gene match: 2. Germline values: CDR1 SGHDT, CDR2 YYEEEE. The CDR3 region has the DNA TGTGCCAGCAGCTTAGGGGGCGGTGGCTACACCTTC. Translated, it gives CASSLGGGGYTF.

The chain is built from TRBV4-3 and TRBJ1-5, with D uncertain. From germline, CDR1 is LGHNA and CDR2 YSLEER. V gave up 3 bases and J gave up 5 bases, with 8 bases separating them. The CDR3 has 13 amino acids. CDR3 sequence reads: CASSQRADQPQHF. The CDR3 DNA reads TGCGCCAGCAGCCAGCGTGCGGATCAGCCCCAGCATTTT.

The V call is TRBV7-9, the J call TRBJ1-2, with 9 bases fitting TRBD1. Germline V lookup: CDR1 SEHNR, CDR2 FQNEAQ (reference sequence). The CDR3 sequence is 13 residues long. V was pared by 7 bases and J by 6 bases, with 6 bases of the junction left unmatched. CDR3 DNA sequence: TGTGCCAGCAAACCCGGGACAGGGAATGGCTACACCTTC. Encoded protein: CASKPGTGNGYTF. Complete variable domain (other parts from reference TRBV7-9 and TRBJ1-2): DTGVSQNPRHKITKRGQNVTFRCDPISEHNRLYWYRQTLGQGPEFLTYFQNEAQLEKSRLLSDRFSAERPKGSFSTLEIQRTEQGDSAMYLCASKPGTGNGYTFGSGTRLTVV.

The chain's CDR3 is CASSRMAGGFTDTQYF. The CDR3 region has the DNA TGCGCCAGCAGTAGGATGGCAGGGGGTTTCACAGATACGCAGTATTTT. This chain uses TRBV5-1 with TRBJ2-3; 7 bases match TRBD1. The CDR3 loop spans 16 amino acids. The J segment lost 2 bases and the V segment lost 5 bases, leaving 11 bases of the junction unmatched. CDR1 and CDR2 (germline): SGHRS, YFSETQ.

The J gene is TRBJ1-1, the V gene TRBV13; 8 nucleotides agree with TRBD1. The CDR3 runs 15 residues. The junction had 5 bases not matched to a gene; V was cut back by 4 bases and J by 1 base. Germline lookup yields CDR1 PRHDT and CDR2 FYEKMQ (reference sequence). CDR3 sequence (DNA): TGTGCCAGCAGCTCAGAAGGGACAGGGAACACTGAAGCTTTCTTT. It is translated as CASSSEGTGNTEAFF.

The chain links TRBV6-5 to TRBJ2-1; no definite D call. Per the germline V gene, CDR1 is MNHEY and CDR2 is SVGAGI. The ends were cut back, 2 bases at V and 4 bases at J, with 12 bases in the middle. The CDR3 loop spans 15 amino acids. The CDR3 sequence is CASSYGRADYNEQFF. In DNA form, the CDR3 reads TGTGCCAGCAGTTACGGGCGCGCCGATTACAATGAGCAGTTCTTC.

V and J are TRBV6-1 and TRBJ2-1; possibly TRBD1 for D (6 bases). V lost 4 bases and J 12 bases, leaving 22 bases between the germline ends. Germline V gene data show CDR1 as MNHNS and CDR2 as SASEGT. The CDR3 runs to 15 residues. CDR3 in DNA: TGTGCCAGCAGTGTAGGGTCAGGGGAAGGTTGGGTGCAGTTCTTC. This translates into CASSVGSGEGWVQFF.